A selection of T cell receptor beta chains follows, all from one sample in a study of cytomegalovirus exposure and HLA in healthy donors. Repertoires were generated with immunoSEQ multiplex PCR, while TCRdb's copy carries only in-frame clones and drops some. This sample carries about 150,000 clones, 86% of them seen once, and the ten largest clones take about 2.2%. The sample was PBMCs. Every receptor here comes from a human donor in good health. CDR3s include the opening cysteine and the closing phenylalanine or tryptophan. The order of the fields is J gene, V gene, CDR3 protein.

j_gene: TRBJ2-1; v_gene: TRBV5-1; CDR3aa: CASSLEGTSRNEQFF
j_gene: TRBJ2-1; v_gene: TRBV7-8; CDR3aa: CASSRDRGTYNEQFF
j_gene: TRBJ2-7; v_gene: TRBV13; CDR3aa: CASSSYLTDYEQYF
j_gene: TRBJ1-3; v_gene: TRBV7-8; CDR3aa: CASSPQGQISGNTIYF
j_gene: TRBJ1-2; v_gene: TRBV20-1; CDR3aa: CSASGTRGYTF
j_gene: TRBJ2-4; v_gene: TRBV28; CDR3aa: CASRGVAGERVLGKNIQYF
j_gene: TRBJ2-1; v_gene: TRBV5-1; CDR3aa: CASSLSARLAGYNEQFF
j_gene: TRBJ2-1; v_gene: TRBV6-5; CDR3aa: CASSSPSGGSNEQFF
j_gene: TRBJ2-7; v_gene: TRBV19; CDR3aa: CASSIARGLYEQYF
j_gene: TRBJ2-1; v_gene: TRBV5-1; CDR3aa: CASSAGTSGPYNEQFF
j_gene: TRBJ2-1; v_gene: TRBV2; CDR3aa: CASSVRGGSYNEQFF
j_gene: TRBJ2-2; v_gene: TRBV11-1; CDR3aa: CASSLGTARTGELFF
j_gene: TRBJ1-1; v_gene: TRBV11-2; CDR3aa: CASRQGQNTEAFF
j_gene: TRBJ1-4; v_gene: TRBV15; CDR3aa: CATGRGVAANEKLFF
j_gene: TRBJ1-1; v_gene: TRBV12-5; CDR3aa: CASGQGGTEAFF
j_gene: TRBJ2-2; v_gene: TRBV4-1; CDR3aa: CASSQESWTNTGELFF
j_gene: TRBJ2-7; v_gene: TRBV27; CDR3aa: CASSFSLAGRLGQYF
j_gene: TRBJ2-1; v_gene: TRBV19; CDR3aa: CASSLRNEQFF
j_gene: TRBJ2-5; v_gene: TRBV4-2; CDR3aa: CASSLVVGPSGRETQYF
j_gene: TRBJ2-1; v_gene: TRBV9; CDR3aa: CASSVTSGVNEQFF
j_gene: TRBJ2-2; v_gene: TRBV27; CDR3aa: CASYSWTSGPIYTGELFF
j_gene: TRBJ1-1; v_gene: TRBV25-1; CDR3aa: CASSVGTGVSAEAFF
j_gene: TRBJ1-3; v_gene: TRBV27; CDR3aa: CASSLPPFHRVAGNTIYF
j_gene: TRBJ1-1; v_gene: TRBV6-1; CDR3aa: CASTPGGQQNTEAFF
j_gene: TRBJ2-7; v_gene: TRBV18; CDR3aa: CASSPGASPWSYEQYF
j_gene: TRBJ1-2; v_gene: TRBV9; CDR3aa: CASSVEARRGYTF
j_gene: TRBJ2-1; v_gene: TRBV9; CDR3aa: CASSVGDAGAYNEQFF
j_gene: TRBJ2-1; v_gene: TRBV28; CDR3aa: CASSLSLRGYNEQFF
j_gene: TRBJ1-1; v_gene: TRBV9; CDR3aa: CASSVAPRQGAMVTEAFF
j_gene: TRBJ2-2; v_gene: TRBV30; CDR3aa: CAWSVGGYTGELFF
j_gene: TRBJ1-6; v_gene: TRBV5-3; CDR3aa: CARSLWGTMKGPYNSPLHF
j_gene: TRBJ2-7; v_gene: TRBV6-5; CDR3aa: CASRQGLAGTYEQYF
j_gene: TRBJ2-7; v_gene: TRBV28; CDR3aa: CASSPGTSGLPYEQYF